This T cell receptor beta chain was sequenced in a study of T cells after yellow fever vaccination. Findings and limits, study-wide: Although most clonotypes did not, a small share appeared in both CD4 and CD8 compartments. Post-booster samples contained most primary-vaccination clones (more than 95% CD4, less than 90% CD8).

Germline assignment: CDR1 LGHDT and CDR2 YNNKEL (reference sequence). V was clipped by 4 bases and J by 2 bases, with 11 bases between them. The CDR3 loop spans 14 amino acids. This clonotype was counted only a few times. Its antigen remains unknown. TCRdb reprocessed the 5' RACE reads via MiXCR and lists one record per CDR3 protein. This sample yields 620,000 or so distinct CDR3 sequences, of which roughly 12% are seen a single time; 14% to 15% belongs to the top ten. The V call is TRBV3-1, the J call TRBJ2-5; D is uncertain. This sequence was found in a young man who received the YFV17D yellow fever vaccine. Sequencing used PBMCs, obtained on the day of the yellow fever booster vaccination. As DNA, the CDR3 is TGTGCCAGCAGCCTCCCGGGCAGTCAAGAGACCCAGTACTTC. Residues: CASSLPGSQETQYF.